This T cell receptor (beta chain) was profiled in a study of CD4 and CD8 cells across lung adenocarcinoma regions. CDR3 length: 18 amino acids. CDR1 ENHRY and CDR2 SYGVKD come from the germline V gene. The V end was cut by 0 bases, the J end by 0 bases, with 16 bases between. Donors had localized lung adenocarcinoma, a non-small cell lung cancer. TCRdb redid the calling of the PCR reads with MiXCR, one entry per CDR3 protein. The repertoire holds 5,000 to 6,500 distinct CDR3 sequences, with approximately 65% as singletons. What was sequenced was CD4+ T cells from the center of a lung tumor. The chain joins TRBV10-3 to TRBJ2-3; possibly TRBD2 for D (5 bases). The TCR originated in a female donor with lung adenocarcinoma. The CD4 and CD8 labels of this study may be unreliable. The CDR3 nucleotides read TGTGCCATCAGTGAGTCTTCCGAAAGCGGAGCTAGCACAGATACGCAGTATTTT. Protein: CAISESSESGASTDTQYF.